The rows below give T cell receptor beta chains drawn from one sample of a study of technical replicates of blood from a handful of donors. Profiling relied on immunoSEQ multiplex PCR, and the TCRdb table lists in-frame clones only, not all of them. The sample holds around 80,000 clones, 95% to 98% seen once. The sample taken for sequencing was T cells isolated from PBMCs. These receptors were taken from a human donor in good health. CDR3s leave out the opening cysteine and the closing phenylalanine or tryptophan.

V gene,J gene,CDR3 length,CDR3 protein
TRBV30,TRBJ2-5,11,GLLLGIQETQY
TRBV27,TRBJ2-7,12,ASSPRILGGEQY
TRBV18,TRBJ2-5,12,ASSPGGGEETQY
TRBV18,TRBJ2-1,16,ASSLSQGLAATHNEQF
TRBV7-2,TRBJ2-5,16,ASSGKNSGRPLYETQY
TRBV7-2,TRBJ1-6,12,ASSSTTGISPLH
TRBV5-4,TRBJ2-2,13,ASSLRTPNTGELF
TRBV6-5,TRBJ2-2,14,ASSSAPGQATGELF
TRBV5-1,TRBJ2-7,12,ASSLGGEGYEQY
TRBV6-5,TRBJ2-7,10,ASSSTGYEQY
TRBV19,TRBJ1-1,15,ASSIDRNRGTTTEAF
TRBV9,TRBJ2-7,13,ASSALAGEYYEQY
TRBV7-9,TRBJ2-5,13,ASSRPGQGGETQY